This TCR beta chain is from a study of T cell responses to AZD1222 COVID-19 vaccine. Measured with immunoSEQ multiplex PCR; TCRdb has only the in-frame clones, and not every one. This sample yields about 130,000 clones, of which 88% are seen a single time; about 17% belongs to the top ten. The germline V gene encodes CDR1 MDHEN and CDR2 SYDVKM. The CDR3 has 15 amino acids. Trimming took 5 bases from V and 1 from J; bases not matched to a gene: 8. Whole-study results and caveats: Seropositivity was recorded at baseline in only five to seven AZD1222 recipients. Repertoires were obtained solely post-peak T cell response.

About this clone: Its antigen remains unknown.

This chain links TRBV28 with TRBJ2-7; TRBD2 matches 7 bases. This sequence originates from an adult in good health. The sample was peripheral blood, taken on day 0 of MenACWY control vaccination. The CDR3 DNA sequence: TGTGCCAGCAGTCCTTTCTGGGGGGGATCCTACGAGCAGTACTTC. Amino acids: CASSPFWGGSYEQYF.